One sample yielded the 7 T cell receptor beta chains listed below, sequenced in a study of beta chain features in type 1 diabetes. Isolated RNA was reverse transcribed in full, so expressed TCRB transcripts were sequenced. Measured with immunoSEQ multiplex PCR; TCRdb has only the in-frame clones, and not every one. The table has some 150,000 clones, 10% to 15% seen once. Antigen specificity for these receptors is unknown. Overall study results and limits: A moderate, significant TCRB CDR3 shortening appeared in type 1 diabetes across four CD4+ subsets.

Sequenced input: central memory CD4+ T cells from blood. The receptors come from a man aged 18-30 years with type 1 diabetes.

This clone was recorded many times. This chain connects TRBV29-1 to TRBJ2-2; a possible D gene is TRBD2 (5 bases). Germline CDR1 and CDR2: SQVTM and ANQGSEA. The CDR3 consists of 14 residues. Trimming shortened V by 6 bases and J by 0 bases, and 11 bases separated the two germline ends. The CDR3 loop is CSVSAGTNTGELFF. Written as DNA, the CDR3 is TGCAGCGTCTCTGCCGGGACGAACACCGGGGAGCTGTTTTTT.

The V call is TRBV19, the J call TRBJ1-6, with a possible D match to TRBD1 (6 bases). The CDR3 contains 13 residues. The V and J ends lost 6 bases and 7 bases respectively, with 10 bases between them. The germline CDR1 and CDR2 sequences are LNHDA and SQIVND (reference sequence). CDR3 DNA: TGTGCCAGTAGGGACAGTATGAATTCACCCCTCCACTTT. Protein product: CASRDSMNSPLHF.

This clone was counted a few times. The chain links TRBV30 to TRBJ1-4; D is uncertain. Between the trimmed V and J ends, which lost 0 bases and 5 bases, there was a span of 4 bases. Per germline, CDR1 GTSNPN and CDR2 SVGIG (reference sequence). This CDR3 region has 12 residues. The CDR3 DNA reads TGTGCCTGGAGTGTGATCAATGAAAAACTGTTTTTT. Translating it yields CAWSVINEKLFF.

In DNA, the CDR3 is TGTGCCACCTCCGGTTCGGCAGGGAAGGACTCTGGGGCCAACGTCCTGACTTTC. Translated, it gives CATSGSAGKDSGANVLTF. The rearrangement joins TRBV19 to TRBJ2-6; a possible D gene is TRBD1 (5 bases). Trimming took 10 bases from V and 0 from J, leaving 22 bases between them. This CDR3 has 18 amino acids. Germline CDR1 reads LNHDA; CDR2 reads SQIVND (reference sequence).

This clone turned up a few times. The gene calls are TRBV30 and TRBJ2-1, with 13 bases fitting TRBD2. In germline, CDR1 is GTSNPN, CDR2 SVGIG (reference sequence). Trimming removed 5 bases from V and 4 bases from J; junction bases left unmatched: 2. The CDR3 contains 14 residues. CDR3 region: CAWGTSGAYNEQFF. The CDR3 coding sequence is TGTGCCTGGGGGACTAGCGGGGCTTACAATGAGCAGTTCTTC.

The chain joins TRBV6-5 to TRBJ2-3; D is unresolved. Germline V lookup: CDR1 MNHEY, CDR2 SVGAGI. The CDR3 loop spans 15 amino acids. The V gene lost 4 bases and the J gene lost 6 bases, with 17 bases spanning the gap. For the CDR3, the DNA is TGTGCCAGCAGTTCCTCGCCGGCGATCTCGGATACGCAGTATTTT. Translation: CASSSSPAISDTQYF.

This sequence joins TRBV6-1 and TRBJ1-1; weak D call: TRBD1 (5 bases). V was clipped by 5 bases and J by 11 bases, with 9 bases between them. Germline CDR1 MNHNS, CDR2 SASEGT. The CDR3 runs to 10 residues. The CDR3 here is CASSKGFAFF. CDR3 nucleotides: TGTGCCAGCAGTAAGGGGTTTGCTTTCTTT.